This T cell receptor beta chain was identified during a study of identical twins. Trimming took off 10 bases at V and 6 bases at J, with 9 bases between the two ends. Per germline, CDR1 KGHDR and CDR2 SFDVKD. The length of the CDR3 is 11 residues. Whole-study results and caveats: Modeled out-of-frame TCR alpha sharing in monozygotic twins fell below observed levels. Partly confounded zero-insertion analyses could result from invariant MAIT and iNKT cells.

TCRdb passed the 5' RACE reads through MiXCR, listing each CDR3 protein once. The sample includes around 530,000 distinct CDR3 sequences, 13% to 15% of them seen just once. The sample holds a few counts of this clonotype. Its antigen remains unidentified. In addition, the sample was reused for a study of yellow fever vaccine responses in identical twins.

The gene calls are TRBV24-1 and TRBJ2-1; D is undetermined. The TCR was taken from a woman between 18 and 30 years old in good health. Sequences were obtained from CD4+ T cells sorted from blood. CDR3 in DNA: TGTGCCACGACACGCGGCAATGAGCAGTTCTTC. Its protein is CATTRGNEQFF.